This T cell receptor beta chain came from a study of OX40 agonist ivuxolimab in advanced cancers. Study as a whole: Dose-escalation patients were diagnosed with hepatocellular carcinoma, melanoma, renal cell cancer or head and neck cancer. From about 20 to 80 years was the age range, with a mean of approximately 63 years, and approximately 84% were male. Three partial responders included one hepatocellular carcinoma patient and two cutaneous melanoma patients.

TCRdb's table, derived via immunoSEQ multiplex PCR, lists solely in-frame clones and lacks some. The sample contains over 60,000 clones, about nine tenths of which appear only once. Trimming took off 2 bases at V and 4 bases at J, with 15 bases between the two ends. The CDR3 is 16 amino acids. Looked up from germline, CDR1 is LNHDA and CDR2 is SQIVND (reference sequence). This specimen was CD4+ or CD8+ T cells sorted from blood, taken in a trial of the OX40 agonist ivuxolimab. The chain employs TRBV19 and TRBJ1-5; D unclear. The receptor comes from an adult with an advanced solid tumor such as melanoma, head and neck, liver or kidney cancer. The CDR3 sequence: CASSIREGVWNQPQHF. CDR3 DNA sequence: TGTGCCAGTAGTATAAGGGAAGGAGTTTGGAATCAGCCCCAGCATTTT.